One and the same sample provided the 16 T cell receptor beta chains below, sequenced in a study of vaccination effects on CD4 cells after COVID-19 (dated by TCRdb to between 2021 and 2024). The ViraFEST assay stimulated PBMC with viral peptide pools and then used TCR sequencing to identify antigen-specific CD4+ T cell clonotypes by expansion. After less than 13 days of culture, CD4+ T cells were isolated with the EasySep CD4+ T cell isolation kit. Convalescent patients had PCR-confirmed SARS-CoV-2 infection between March and December 2020, before Alpha, Beta and Delta variants emerged in the United States. These TCRs are of unknown antigen specificity. Preparation of the library involved the immunoSEQ multiplex PCR assay. TCRdb stores this immuneACCESS table with in-frame sequences only. Part of the clones is absent; in the studies checked, under half of the shortfall reflects unresolved V genes, and no reason is known for the rest. The sample data list 35,000 to 55,000 clones, and about three quarters of these were observed just once. Approximately 29% of the sample is taken by the ten largest.

The sample consisted of CD4+ T cells from PBMCs cultured with a peptide pool, taken before COVID-19 vaccination. The receptors stem from a human donor who had a prior SARS-CoV-2 infection.

The chain uses TRBV19 and TRBJ1-4; D unclear. The CDR3 runs 11 residues. Germline CDR1 reads LNHDA; CDR2 reads SQIVND (reference sequence). Trimming left V 6 bases short and J 5 bases short, with 4 bases between. The CDR3 loop is CASSRNEKLFF. DNA for the CDR3: TGTGCCAGTAGCAGGAATGAAAAACTGTTTTTT.

The V gene is TRBV15, the J gene TRBJ2-3; D perhaps matches TRBD2 (6 bases). V shed 8 bases and J shed 0 bases, with 12 bases lying between them. Looked up from germline, CDR1 is LNHNV and CDR2 is YYDKDF (reference sequence). The CDR3 is made up of 14 amino acids. For the CDR3, the DNA is TGTGCCACCCGCGAGCGGGTTAGCACAGATACGCAGTATTTT. Translated: CATRERVSTDTQYF.

This rearrangement joins TRBV19 to TRBJ2-3; D gene unclear. CDR3 length: 14 residues. Trimming shortened V by 11 bases and J by 1 base, and 16 bases separated the two germline ends. Looked up from germline, CDR1 is LNHDA and CDR2 is SQIVND (reference sequence). The CDR3 region has the DNA TGTGCCTCCTCGTCGTCATGGGGCACAGATACGCAGTATTTT. This codes for CASSSSWGTDTQYF.

The chain combines TRBV7-9 with TRBJ2-5; D assignment may be TRBD1 or TRBD2 (6 bases each). The length of the CDR3 is 15 residues. The V end lost 3 bases, the J end lost 5 bases, and 16 bases lay between the germline ends. The V gene's germline CDR1 is SEHNR and CDR2 FQNEAQ (reference sequence). CDR3 residues: CASSFLQGGPETQYF. In DNA form, the CDR3 reads TGTGCCAGCAGCTTCTTACAAGGGGGGCCGGAGACCCAGTACTTC.

The chain carries TRBV10-1 and TRBJ1-5; D is uncertain. Trimming removed 4 bases from V and 2 bases from J, with 18 bases in between. CDR1 and CDR2 (germline): WNHNN, SYGVQD (reference sequence). The CDR3 loop spans 17 amino acids. The CDR3 DNA sequence: TGCGCCAGCAGTGGTGGGGAACTCGCCCTGGGCAATCAGCCCCAGCATTTT. This translates into CASSGGELALGNQPQHF.

As regards this clone: At one end the junction does not follow the germline gene, possibly because of a read error. The V gene is TRBV7-7, the J gene TRBJ2-2; a possible D gene is TRBD1 (6 bases). The CDR3 length is 15 residues. Germline V lookup: CDR1 SSHAT, CDR2 FNYEAQ (reference sequence). CDR3 nucleotide sequence: TGTGCTAGCAGCTTAGTGGGGGCCAACACCGGGGAGCTGTTTTTT. It codes for CASSLVGANTGELFF.

This chain uses TRBV5-1 with TRBJ2-7; TRBD2 matches at 8 bases. Germline assignment: CDR1 SGHRS and CDR2 YFSETQ. Losses at the gene ends were 2 bases for V and 4 bases for J; bases not matched to a gene: 5. The CDR3 consists of 14 residues. The CDR3 nucleotides are TGCGCCAGCAGCTTAGCGGGGGACTCATACGAGCAGTACTTC. Translated: CASSLAGDSYEQYF.

The chain joins TRBV11-2 to TRBJ1-1, with a weak D call TRBD1 (6 bases). Between the trimmed V and J ends, which lost 5 bases and 4 bases, there was a span of 11 bases. Germline V lookup: CDR1 SGHAT, CDR2 FQNNGV. The CDR3 runs to 13 residues. CDR3 coding DNA: TGTGCCAGCAGCCTACAGGGTGGCACTGAAGCTTTCTTT. Its protein product is CASSLQGGTEAFF.

In this sample, this clone turned up a few times. J is TRBJ2-5 and V is TRBV6-5; D not certain. CDR3 length: 12 amino acids. Trimming shortened V by 5 bases and J by 4 bases, and 8 bases separated the two germline ends. Germline CDR1 MNHEY, CDR2 SVGAGI. The CDR3 DNA reads TGTGCCAGCAGTCGGATGCGAGAGACCCAGTACTTC. It specifies CASSRMRETQYF.

The chain is built from TRBV19 and TRBJ2-2; TRBD1 matches at 8 bases. The CDR3 loop spans 15 amino acids. The V gene end was trimmed by 7 bases and the J gene end by 2 bases; junction bases not matched to a gene: 6. In germline, CDR1 is LNHDA, CDR2 SQIVND (reference sequence). CDR3 nucleotides: TGTGCCAGTAATCCGGGACAGGTTAACACCGGGGAGCTGTTTTTT. Its translation is CASNPGQVNTGELFF. The full variable domain, completed using reference TRBV19 and TRBJ2-2, is DGGITQSPKYLFRKEGQNVTLSCEQNLNHDAMYWYRQDPGQGLRLIYYSQIVNDFQKGDIAEGYSVSREKKESFPLTVTSAQKNPTAFYLCASNPGQVNTGELFFGEGSRLTVL.

The chain recombines TRBV5-4 with TRBJ2-3, with 8 bases identical to TRBD2. Trimming removed 4 bases from V and 0 bases from J; junction bases left unmatched: 7. From germline, CDR1 is SGHNT and CDR2 YYREEE (reference sequence). There are 16 residues in the CDR3. CDR3 sequence (DNA): TGTGCCAGCAGCATCAAAGCGGGGGCTAGCACAGATACGCAGTATTTT. It is translated as CASSIKAGASTDTQYF.

This clone has only a few counts. The rearrangement joins TRBV7-9 to TRBJ2-1; 12 bases fit TRBD2. V lost 3 bases, J lost 7 bases, and 4 bases stayed unmatched. The CDR3 sequence is 15 residues long. The V gene's germline CDR1 is SEHNR and CDR2 FQNEAQ (reference sequence). Here the CDR3 reads CASSFLLAGGNEQFF. As DNA, the CDR3 is TGTGCCAGCAGCTTTCTTCTAGCGGGAGGGAATGAGCAGTTCTTC. The entire variable domain, with the rest obtained from reference TRBV7-9 and TRBJ2-1, is as follows: DTGVSQNPRHKITKRGQNVTFRCDPISEHNRLYWYRQTLGQGPEFLTYFQNEAQLEKSRLLSDRFSAERPKGSFSTLEIQRTEQGDSAMYLCASSFLLAGGNEQFFGPGTRLTVL.

The CDR3 spells CASSLSQGGMNTEAFF. The CDR3 DNA is TGTGCCAGCAGCTTAAGCCAGGGTGGGATGAACACTGAAGCTTTCTTT. The chain has TRBV7-2 and TRBJ1-1, with D perhaps matching TRBD1 (5 bases). The germline CDR1 and CDR2 sequences are SGHTA and FQGNSA. This CDR3 region has 16 residues. V was cut by 2 bases and J by 0 bases, with 13 bases left in between. The full variable domain, rest sourced from reference TRBV7-2 and TRBJ1-1, is GAGVSQSPSNKVTEKGKDVELRCDPISGHTALYWYRQSLGQGLEFLIYFQGNSAPDKSGLPSDRFSAERTGGSVSTLTIQRTQQEDSAVYLCASSLSQGGMNTEAFFGQGTRLTVV.

This clone was counted a single time. J is TRBJ2-7 and V is TRBV6-6; D ambiguous. Per the germline V gene, CDR1 is MNHNY and CDR2 is SVGAGI (reference sequence). Trimming shortened V by 3 bases and J by 1 base, and 4 bases separated the two germline ends. This CDR3 contains 12 residues. CDR3 nucleotide sequence: TGTGCCAGCAGTTATCAGTCCTACGAGCAGTACTTC. Residues: CASSYQSYEQYF.

The J gene is TRBJ2-2, the V gene TRBV5-4; 7 nucleotides match TRBD2. Germline V CDR1 and CDR2: SGHNT, YYREEE (reference sequence). Trimming removed 3 bases from V and 5 bases from J; junction bases left unmatched: 10. The CDR3 is 16 amino acids. The CDR3 region has the DNA TGTGCCAGCAGCTCACCCCAGCGGGGATTTACCGGGGAGCTGTTTTTT. It encodes CASSSPQRGFTGELFF.

The V call is TRBV16, the J call TRBJ1-1; a possible D gene is TRBD1 (5 bases). This CDR3 region has 15 residues. Per germline, CDR1 KGHSY and CDR2 FQNENV. Trimming removed 6 bases at V and 0 bases at J, with 14 bases between. CDR3 loop: CASSTSGAMNTEAFF. DNA for the CDR3: TGTGCCAGCAGTACATCCGGGGCCATGAACACTGAAGCTTTCTTT. The full variable domain, its missing parts supplied by reference TRBV16 and TRBJ1-1, is GEEVAQTPKHLVRGEGQKAKLYCAPIKGHSYVFWYQQVLKNEFKFLISFQNENVFDETGMPKERFSAKCLPNSPCSLEIQATKLEDSAVYFCASSTSGAMNTEAFFGQGTRLTVV.